These 10 T cell receptor beta chains were sequenced from one sample in a study of blood T cell repertoires in COVID-19 (dated by TCRdb to 2018 to 2020). The library was produced with the immunoSEQ multiplex PCR assay. Held by TCRdb, this immuneACCESS table contains in-frame sequences only and omits some clones. Under half of the omission traces to an unresolved V gene where checked; the cause of the rest is unknown. The sample table shows 75,000 to 90,000 clones, and 85% are seen once. The ten largest clones capture about 18% of the sample. Sequencing was done on a sample of peripheral blood. All receptors come from a man older than 75 with active or convalescent COVID-19.

V is TRBV18 and J is TRBJ1-2; maybe TRBD1 (5 bases). Trimming took off 3 bases at V and 7 bases at J, with 30 bases between the two ends. Per germline, CDR1 KGHSH and CDR2 LQKENI. The length of the CDR3 is 19 residues. CDR3 nucleotides: TGTGCCAGCTCACCCCAAGCCTCCCCCCGGACACCCGGATTACGTGGCTACACCTTC. Protein product: CASSPQASPRTPGLRGYTF.

CDR3 residues: CASGLGERSSSPLHF. The CDR3 nucleotides read TGTGCCAGCGGTCTGGGAGAACGGTCTAGCTCACCCCTCCACTTT. V gene TRBV2 combines with J gene TRBJ1-6; no reliable D call. From germline, CDR1 is SNHLY and CDR2 FYNNEI. The CDR3 is made up of 15 amino acids. V was shortened by 8 bases and J by 10 bases, with 21 bases between the two germline ends.

The chain combines TRBV30 with TRBJ1-1; 12 positions agree with TRBD1. CDR1 is GTSNPN, CDR2 SVGIG, per germline (reference sequence). The CDR3 consists of 17 residues. V lost 3 bases to trimming and J lost 1 base; unmatched junction nucleotides: 9. CDR3 DNA: TGTGCCTGGAGACACCCGGGACAGGGGGCAACGAACACTGAAGCTTTCTTT. This encodes CAWRHPGQGATNTEAFF.

This chain connects TRBV6-5 to TRBJ1-1; D is perhaps TRBD1 (6 bases). This CDR3 is 14 amino acids long. Germline V lookup: CDR1 MNHEY, CDR2 SVGAGI. The V and J ends lost 6 bases and 3 bases respectively, with 14 bases between them. The CDR3 region has the DNA TGTGCCAGCAGCAACAGGGCGGTGGACACTGAAGCTTTCTTT. Its protein is CASSNRAVDTEAFF.

The chain recombines TRBV6-5 with TRBJ2-7; D possibly corresponds to TRBD1 (5 bases). The CDR3 spans 13 residues. Trimming took 5 bases from V and 5 from J, leaving 13 bases between them. Germline V gene data show CDR1 as MNHEY and CDR2 as SVGAGI. For the CDR3, the DNA is TGTGCCAGCAGTCGGCAGGGTCATAACGAGCAGTACGTC. It specifies CASSRQGHNEQYV.

This clone came up once. V is TRBV6-6 and J is TRBJ1-5; tentatively, D is TRBD1 (6 bases). V lost 5 bases and J lost 1, with 15 bases in between. The CDR3 consists of 16 residues. Per germline, CDR1 MNHNY and CDR2 SVGAGI (reference sequence). CDR3 loop: CASSPQGRTSNQPQHF. The CDR3 coding sequence is TGTGCCAGCAGTCCCCAGGGGCGGACGAGCAATCAGCCCCAGCATTTT.

This sequence joins TRBV5-4 and TRBJ2-5, with D perhaps matching TRBD1 (6 bases). The CDR3 is 13 residues long. Germline CDR1 is SGHNT and CDR2 is YYREEE (reference sequence). The V end lost 4 bases, the J end lost 3 bases, and 10 bases lay between the germline ends. The CDR3 DNA follows: TGTGCCAGCAGCAACAGGACAGAAGAGACCCAGTACTTC. This codes for CASSNRTEETQYF. Using reference TRBV5-4 and TRBJ2-5 for the parts outside the CDR3, the full variable domain is ETGVTQSPTHLIKTRGQQVTLRCSSQSGHNTVSWYQQALGQGPQFIFQYYREEENGRGNFPPRFSGLQFPNYSSELNVNALELDDSALYLCASSNRTEETQYFGPGTRLLVL.

The V gene is TRBV19, the J gene TRBJ1-1; TRBD1 is a possible D gene (6 bases). Trimming stripped 5 bases from V and 5 bases from J, with 27 bases between. Germline V gene lookup returns CDR1 LNHDA and CDR2 SQIVND (reference sequence). The CDR3 runs 18 residues. The CDR3 spells CASSLTRGGPRRVTEAFF. The CDR3 DNA reads TGTGCCAGTAGTCTCACCCGCGGGGGCCCCCGGAGGGTGACTGAAGCTTTCTTT.

The CDR3 DNA sequence: TGTGCCATCAGTGAGTACGGCAGGGCGGACACCGGGGAGCTGTTTTTT. Its translation: CAISEYGRADTGELFF. The chain uses TRBV10-3 and TRBJ2-2, with D perhaps matching TRBD1 (5 bases). The V and J ends lost 1 base and 3 bases respectively, with 12 bases between them. Looked up from germline, CDR1 is ENHRY and CDR2 is SYGVKD. CDR3 length: 16 amino acids.

The chain links TRBV7-9 to TRBJ1-3; the D is unclear. This CDR3 comprises 16 residues. Deletions cut 5 bases from V and 2 bases from J, with 16 bases between. CDR1 is SEHNR and CDR2 is FQNEAQ in the germline V gene (reference sequence). This CDR3 is CASSLPLRAPGNTIYF. In nucleotides, the CDR3 is TGTGCCAGCAGCCTCCCGTTGAGGGCCCCTGGAAACACCATATATTTT.